This TCR beta chain was recovered during a study of T-cell memory formation after mild COVID-19. This clonotype has a count of ten or more. A 5'RACE reaction primed in the constant segment made cDNA libraries of TCR alpha and TCR beta, and these carried sample barcodes and UMIs. TCRdb analysed the 5' RACE reads with MiXCR anew, one entry per CDR3 protein. Of about 340,000 distinct CDR3 sequences listed, less than 20% are singletons. V lost 1 base and J lost 3, with 6 bases in between. Germline V CDR1 and CDR2: LGHDT, YNNKEL (reference sequence). This CDR3 has 14 residues. This TCR was recovered from a man aged 18 to 30 who had mild COVID-19 (a few samples of this study predate the infection). Cell type and time point are not known. The chain recombines TRBV3-1 with TRBJ2-2; D is ambiguous. Input material: PBMCs or a T cell subset sorted from them (not recorded which). CDR3 loop: CASSQGYDTGELFF. For the CDR3, the DNA is TGTGCCAGCAGCCAAGGTTATGACACCGGGGAGCTGTTTTTT.